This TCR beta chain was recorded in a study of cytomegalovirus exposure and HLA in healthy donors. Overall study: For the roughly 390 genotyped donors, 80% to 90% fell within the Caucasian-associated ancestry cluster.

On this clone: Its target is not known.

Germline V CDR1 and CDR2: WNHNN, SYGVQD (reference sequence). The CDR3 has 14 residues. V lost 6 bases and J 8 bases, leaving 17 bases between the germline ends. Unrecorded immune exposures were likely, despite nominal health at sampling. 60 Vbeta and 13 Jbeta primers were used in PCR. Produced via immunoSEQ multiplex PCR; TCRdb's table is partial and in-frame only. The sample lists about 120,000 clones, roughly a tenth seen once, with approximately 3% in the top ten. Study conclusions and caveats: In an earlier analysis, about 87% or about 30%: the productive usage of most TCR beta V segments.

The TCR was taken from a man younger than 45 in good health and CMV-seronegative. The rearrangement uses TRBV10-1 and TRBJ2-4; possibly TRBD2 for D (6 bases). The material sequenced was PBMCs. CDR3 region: CASSRGLAPDIQYF. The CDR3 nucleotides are TGCGCCAGCAGCCGGGGACTGGCACCGGACATTCAGTACTTC.